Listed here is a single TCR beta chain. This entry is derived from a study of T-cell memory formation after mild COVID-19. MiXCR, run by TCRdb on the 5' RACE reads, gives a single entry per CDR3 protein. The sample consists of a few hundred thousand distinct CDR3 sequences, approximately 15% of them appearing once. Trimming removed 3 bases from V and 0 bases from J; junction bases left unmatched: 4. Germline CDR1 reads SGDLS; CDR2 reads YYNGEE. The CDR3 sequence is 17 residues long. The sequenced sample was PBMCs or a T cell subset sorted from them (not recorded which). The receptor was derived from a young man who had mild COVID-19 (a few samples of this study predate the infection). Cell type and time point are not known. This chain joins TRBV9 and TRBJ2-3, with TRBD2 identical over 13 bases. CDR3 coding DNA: TGTGCCAGCAGCGGACTAGCGGGGGGAGCTAGCACAGATACGCAGTATTTT. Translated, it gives CASSGLAGGASTDTQYF.